The present T cell receptor beta chain was sequenced within a study of blood T cell repertoires in COVID-19. The CDR3 is made up of 14 amino acids. V was shortened by 8 bases and J by 5 bases, with 19 bases between the two germline ends. From germline, CDR1 is SNHLY and CDR2 FYNNEI. The data were produced by immunoSEQ multiplex PCR, yet TCRdb's version contains in-frame clones alone and is incomplete. This sample has about 84,000 clones; 90% to 95% occur once, and the top ten carry about 4.7%. This TCR derives from a human donor with active COVID-19. The donor label of this sample is uncertain. What was sequenced was peripheral blood. J is TRBJ2-7 and V is TRBV2, with D possibly matching TRBD2 (6 bases). CDR3 protein: CASLRAGRLNEQYF. CDR3 coding DNA: TGTGCCAGCCTCAGAGCGGGCAGACTTAACGAGCAGTACTTC.